Listed here are 15 T cell receptor beta chains from one sample, sequenced in a study of T cell repertoires in cytomegalovirus infection. TCRdb recomputed calls from the reads with MiXCR, one row per CDR3 protein. The data hold 75,000 to 100,000 distinct CDR3 sequences, with about half observed a single time. These receptors' antigens are unknown. The starting material was CD8+ T cells from cultured PBMCs, obtained from culture after CMV antigen stimulation. The receptors originated from a human donor in good health (CMV status not recorded). Some clones in this sample may be carry-over from other donors' samples.

This clonotype was found once. The rearrangement joins TRBV29-1 to TRBJ2-7; tentatively, D is TRBD1 or TRBD2 (5 bases each). Trimming removed 2 bases from V and 3 bases from J, with 17 bases in between. The CDR3 sequence is 15 residues long. The germline V gene encodes CDR1 SQVTM and CDR2 ANQGSEA. The CDR3 bases are TGCAGCGTTGAATCGAGGGAACAGGCGATCTACGAGCAGTACTTC. It encodes CSVESREQAIYEQYF.

This chain links TRBV27 with TRBJ2-7, with TRBD1 identical over 10 bases. The CDR3 sequence is 14 residues long. CDR1 and CDR2 from the germline V gene are MNHEY and SMNVEV (reference sequence). Germline trimming cut 4 bases from V and 6 bases from J; bases unmatched to any gene: 6. Written as DNA, the CDR3 is TGTGCCAGCAGTTCCGGACAGGGGGGAGGCGAGCAGTACTTC. As protein: CASSSGQGGGEQYF.

The V call is TRBV9, the J call TRBJ2-1; D might be TRBD2 (6 bases). The CDR3 has 17 amino acids. Germline V CDR1 and CDR2: SGDLS, YYNGEE. Trimming pared 6 bases from V and 2 bases from J, leaving 21 bases between. CDR3 sequence reads: CASTRSPVADAYNEQFF. The CDR3 DNA reads as TGTGCCAGCACCAGAAGCCCAGTAGCGGACGCCTACAATGAGCAGTTCTTC.

CDR3 sequence: CASSPQGRDLNTEAFF. CDR3 DNA: TGTGCCAGCAGCCCGCAAGGGAGGGACCTGAACACTGAAGCTTTCTTT. The chain links TRBV7-9 to TRBJ1-1; perhaps TRBD1 as D (5 bases). Germline CDR1 SEHNR, CDR2 FQNEAQ (reference sequence). V lost 5 bases and J 0 bases, leaving 16 bases between the germline ends. The CDR3 sequence is 16 residues long.

In this sample, this clonotype turned up many times. The chain combines TRBV7-6 with TRBJ2-7; the D is unclear. The V end lost 2 bases, the J end lost 5 bases, and 13 bases lay between the germline ends. The CDR3 is made up of 14 amino acids. Germline CDR1 SGHVS, CDR2 FNYEAQ. The chain's CDR3 is CASSLFASPHEQYF. DNA for the CDR3: TGTGCCAGCAGCTTATTCGCCTCCCCCCACGAGCAGTACTTC. Together with reference TRBV7-6 and TRBJ2-7, the CDR3 gives the full variable domain: GAGVSQSPRYKVTKRGQDVALRCDPISGHVSLYWYRQALGQGPEFLTYFNYEAQQDKSGLPNDRFSAERPEGSISTLTIQRTEQRDSAMYRCASSLFASPHEQYFGPGTRLTVT.

Here the CDR3 reads CASSNKPRMNTEAFF. CDR3 nucleotide sequence: TGTGCCAGCAGTAATAAGCCTCGTATGAACACTGAAGCTTTCTTT. The V and J genes are TRBV7-6 and TRBJ1-1; no firm D call. CDR3 length: 15 residues. Germline values: CDR1 SGHVS, CDR2 FNYEAQ. V was shortened by 6 bases and J by 0 bases, with 14 bases between the two germline ends. Variable domain in full (rest from reference TRBV7-6 and TRBJ1-1): GAGVSQSPRYKVTKRGQDVALRCDPISGHVSLYWYRQALGQGPEFLTYFNYEAQQDKSGLPNDRFSAERPEGSISTLTIQRTEQRDSAMYRCASSNKPRMNTEAFFGQGTRLTVV.

The chain is built from TRBV27 and TRBJ1-6, with TRBD1 as a possible D gene (6 bases). The germline V gene encodes CDR1 MNHEY and CDR2 SMNVEV (reference sequence). V was pared by 6 bases and J by 7 bases, with 16 bases between. The CDR3 covers 15 residues. For the CDR3, the DNA is TGTGCCAGCAGCCCCACTCCAGGGGAAAATTCACCCCTCCACTTT. This sequence encodes CASSPTPGENSPLHF.

The V gene is TRBV28, the J gene TRBJ2-3, with TRBD2 matching 9 bases. The junction had 10 bases not matched to a gene; V was cut back by 6 bases and J by 0 bases. This CDR3 has 17 residues. Germline values: CDR1 MDHEN, CDR2 SYDVKM. The CDR3 reads CASRLAGAPPSTDTQYF. The DNA for the CDR3 is TGTGCCAGCAGGTTAGCGGGAGCACCCCCTAGCACAGATACGCAGTATTTT.

Only a few counts were recorded for this clonotype. The gene calls are TRBV4-1 and TRBJ1-1, with D possibly matching TRBD1 (5 bases). CDR1 is MGHRA and CDR2 is YSYEKL in the germline V gene. Trimming left V 4 bases short and J 5 bases short, with 14 bases between. The CDR3 runs 14 residues. In nucleotides, the CDR3 is TGCGCCAGCAGCCTAAAGCTGGGGGAAACTGAAGCTTTCTTT. Its protein is CASSLKLGETEAFF.

The chain joins TRBV12-3 or TRBV12-4 to TRBJ2-1; possible D gene TRBD1, 5 bases. There are 14 residues in the CDR3. Trimming took 8 bases from V and 3 from J, leaving 14 bases between them. CDR3 sequence (DNA): TGTGCCAGCCACCAGGGTACGCACTACAATGAGCAGTTCTTC. Its translation: CASHQGTHYNEQFF.

This clonotype was recorded only once. V is TRBV28 and J is TRBJ2-7, with TRBD1 matching 9 bases. V shed 5 bases and J 1 base; nucleotides not matched to a gene: 9. The CDR3 is 16 amino acids. Germline V gene lookup returns CDR1 MDHEN and CDR2 SYDVKM. This chain's CDR3 is CASSRTGATQSYEQYF. The CDR3 DNA reads as TGTGCCAGCAGTAGGACAGGGGCTACCCAGTCCTACGAGCAGTACTTC. The entire variable domain, with the rest obtained from reference TRBV28 and TRBJ2-7, is as follows: DVKVTQSSRYLVKRTGEKVFLECVQDMDHENMFWYRQDPGLGLRLIYFSYDVKMKEKGDIPEGYSVSREKKERFSLILESASTNQTSMYLCASSRTGATQSYEQYFGPGTRLTVT.

The rearrangement links TRBV15 to TRBJ2-1, with D uncertain. V was shortened by 8 bases and J by 9 bases, with 17 bases between the two germline ends. Germline values: CDR1 LNHNV, CDR2 YYDKDF (reference sequence). This CDR3 has 13 amino acids. CDR3 amino acids: CATQGPAHPEQFF. The CDR3 DNA follows: TGTGCCACCCAAGGCCCAGCCCACCCTGAGCAGTTCTTC. The full variable domain, in which reference TRBV15 and TRBJ2-1 provide the parts outside the CDR3, is DAMVIQNPRYQVTQFGKPVTLSCSQTLNHNVMYWYQQKSSQAPKLLFHYYDKDFNNEADTPDNFQSRRPNTSFCFLDIRSPGLGDTAMYLCATQGPAHPEQFFGPGTRLTVL.

This chain uses TRBV4-1 with TRBJ2-1; TRBD1 might be the D (6 bases). Germline V lookup: CDR1 MGHRA, CDR2 YSYEKL. This CDR3 comprises 14 residues. Trimming left V 4 bases short and J 10 bases short, with 17 bases between. The CDR3 sequence is CASSLSPTGWEQFF. DNA of the CDR3: TGCGCCAGCAGCCTTTCACCCACAGGGTGGGAGCAGTTCTTC.

This chain connects TRBV6-5 to TRBJ2-7; D remains ambiguous. The CDR3 contains 13 residues. V gave up 2 bases and J gave up 5 bases, with 10 bases separating them. Germline CDR1 and CDR2: MNHEY and SVGAGI. The CDR3: CASSYGEIDEQYF. The CDR3 bases are TGTGCCAGCAGTTACGGGGAAATTGACGAGCAGTACTTC.

This clonotype is a singleton in its sample. The CDR3 region is CASSPDRGEQYF. The CDR3 region has the DNA TGTGCCAGCAGCCCGGACAGAGGCGAGCAGTACTTC. The chain uses TRBV7-6 and TRBJ2-7, with D perhaps TRBD1 (6 bases). Trimming removed 5 bases at V and 6 bases at J, with 11 bases between. Looked up from germline, CDR1 is SGHVS and CDR2 is FNYEAQ. This CDR3 region has 12 residues.